Listed here is a single TCR beta chain. Per the original methods: By means of reference gene primer amplification, nucleated cell counts were estimated. Here immunoSEQ multiplex PCR was the method, and the copy in TCRdb shows in-frame clones only, minus some. The V and J calls and clone size come from that table; D and trimming were worked out from the DNA. The sample has approximately 47,000 clones, 80% to 90% seen once; the top ten hold 2.6%. Recruited during active infection, patients (from Seattle) were subsequently followed longitudinally. These data belong to a study of blood T cell repertoires in COVID-19. Study at large: Sites across the United States, Italy and Spain contributed samples from acute and convalescent COVID-19. The analysed material was cDNA or gDNA that came from T cells, B-cell-depleted T cells, or PBMCs.

The CDR3 is made up of 13 amino acids. The ends were cut back, 2 bases at V and 1 base at J, with 9 bases in the middle. CDR1 is GTSNPN and CDR2 is SVGIG in the germline V gene (reference sequence). Specimen: peripheral blood. The clonotype was recovered from a woman older than 75 with COVID-19, enrolled during active disease. This chain links TRBV30 with TRBJ2-7, with TRBD1 as a possible D gene (5 bases). The CDR3 nucleotides read TGTGCCTGGAGTAGGGGTTCGTCCTACGAGCAGTACTTC. It specifies CAWSRGSSYEQYF.